These T cell receptor beta chains were read from a single sample in a study of blood T cells in healthy people across ages. TCRdb re-derived calls from the 5' RACE reads in MiXCR, one entry per CDR3 protein. The table records around 1,000,000 distinct CDR3 sequences, approximately 26% of them present only once. These data are also associated with another study on T cells of mothers and their children.

The sample taken for sequencing was blood. The origin of the receptors is a girl aged 2-15 years in good health. Each CDR3 is given with its conserved first and last residue.

V gene: TRBV4-3; CDR3 protein: CASSQDTAGGSYNEQFF
V gene: TRBV4-3; CDR3 protein: CASSQGRGGGNEQFF
V gene: TRBV7-2; CDR3 protein: CASSLVVTSYEQYF
V gene: TRBV20-1; CDR3 protein: CSARDLQGDIRGAEAFF
V gene: TRBV28; CDR3 protein: CASSLITSTYEREKLFF
V gene: TRBV20-1; CDR3 protein: CSARDSRTSTDTQYF
V gene: TRBV7-9; CDR3 protein: CASSTWTGGDEQFF
V gene: TRBV7-2; CDR3 protein: CASSLVEGAGEQYF
V gene: TRBV29-1; CDR3 protein: CSVEGGQYETQYF
V gene: TRBV11-1; CDR3 protein: CASSSGQNNNEQFF
V gene: TRBV13; CDR3 protein: CASSLTGTEDYEQCF
V gene: TRBV25-1; CDR3 protein: CASSAEVAVDYEQYF
V gene: TRBV6-6; CDR3 protein: CASGTGSSYEQYF
V gene: TRBV5-1; CDR3 protein: CASSLQGAYQETQYF
V gene: TRBV28; CDR3 protein: CASSSPLFSGSPYEQYF
V gene: TRBV10-2; CDR3 protein: CASIPRGTGYEKLFF
V gene: TRBV2; CDR3 protein: CASSEAQTGSVGELFF
V gene: TRBV29-1; CDR3 protein: CSVESWDRVDETQYF
V gene: TRBV4-2; CDR3 protein: CASSQATDEAKNIQYF
V gene: TRBV6-5; CDR3 protein: CASSYDRGLGAFF
V gene: TRBV20-1; CDR3 protein: CSARRGGVYEQYF
V gene: TRBV7-3; CDR3 protein: CASSPGSGGMNIQYF
V gene: TRBV29-1; CDR3 protein: CSVYGLAREEAKNIQYF
V gene: TRBV7-3; CDR3 protein: CASSHGLLRIF
V gene: TRBV7-2; CDR3 protein: CASSLGAWADRGYTF
V gene: TRBV4-1; CDR3 protein: CASSPTYLDYYEQYF
V gene: TRBV4-3; CDR3 protein: CASSQALARNTGELFF
V gene: TRBV12-3/TRBV12-4; CDR3 protein: CASSFRDRDTEAFF
V gene: TRBV15; CDR3 protein: CATSRGAGTGELFF
V gene: TRBV2; CDR3 protein: CASLPLSYEQYF
V gene: TRBV12-3/TRBV12-4; CDR3 protein: CASSGWGGATNGKLFF
V gene: TRBV5-1; CDR3 protein: CASSPRTGGMNTEAFF
V gene: TRBV24-1; CDR3 protein: CATIDRNTDTQYF
V gene: TRBV7-2; CDR3 protein: CASSLDSEDAYYEQYF
V gene: TRBV7-9; CDR3 protein: CASSSSRTGPGNGYTF
V gene: TRBV7-2; CDR3 protein: CASTPQGVTGELFF
V gene: TRBV7-2; CDR3 protein: CASSLDGGLTYEQYF
V gene: TRBV29-1; CDR3 protein: CSVVSGSGLFF
V gene: TRBV6-5; CDR3 protein: CASSPQTDEETQYF
V gene: TRBV7-2; CDR3 protein: CASSEAWRGAFF
V gene: TRBV12-3/TRBV12-4; CDR3 protein: CASSLPAGVGNEQFF
V gene: TRBV20-1; CDR3 protein: CSASGQGNTEAFF
V gene: TRBV25-1; CDR3 protein: CASSASGGYGYTF
V gene: TRBV24-1; CDR3 protein: CATSDPLGPVGVYEQYF
V gene: TRBV4-1; CDR3 protein: CASSQDFRLVGNYEQYF
V gene: TRBV28; CDR3 protein: CASSWDRAKNIQYF
V gene: TRBV27; CDR3 protein: CASSLGDLSPNEQFF
V gene: TRBV10-2; CDR3 protein: CASILAGGPEETQYF
V gene: TRBV28; CDR3 protein: CASSLLWSDSAINTEAFF
V gene: TRBV15; CDR3 protein: CATSRGETDTQYF
V gene: TRBV7-9; CDR3 protein: CASRDNYEQYF
V gene: TRBV7-6; CDR3 protein: CASSLVTSGGGSYNEQFF
V gene: TRBV20-1; CDR3 protein: CSVLTSGFTDTQYF